This T cell receptor (beta chain) emerged from a study of Tregs in tolerant kidney transplant recipients. Measured with immunoSEQ multiplex PCR; TCRdb has only the in-frame clones, and not every one. The repertoire holds over 50,000 clones, with more than 70% as singletons. Sequencing used CD4+ T cells from blood. This clonotype was obtained from a human donor in good health.

The CDR3 region has the DNA TGTGCCAGCAGCGGGGGGGGACTAGCGCTAGAGGATACGCAGTATTTT. This encodes CASSGGGLALEDTQYF. The chain uses TRBV5-4 and TRBJ2-3; TRBD2 matches 10 bases. V shed 4 bases and J 6 bases; nucleotides not matched to a gene: 11. Germline CDR1 is SGHNT and CDR2 is YYREEE (reference sequence). CDR3 size: 16 residues.